Listed below are T cell receptor beta chains from one sample, sequenced in a study of cytomegalovirus exposure and HLA in healthy donors. The repertoire was sequenced with immunoSEQ multiplex PCR; TCRdb's copy has only in-frame clones and lacks some. Of 120,000 or so clones in the sample, roughly 80% were seen once. Sequenced: PBMCs. The receptors shown here come from a man aged 18 to 29 in good health and CMV-seropositive. Each CDR3 is given with its conserved first and last residue. A D gene is named only where the DNA matches it firmly. Expanded clones are given a class, and other clones once, few, many or no size at all.

V gene,J gene,clone size,D gene,CDR3 protein,CDR3 DNA
TRBV21-1,TRBJ1-5,-,-,CASSPWLGPNQPQHF,TGTGCCAGCAGCCCCTGGTTGGGGCCCAATCAGCCCCAGCATTTT
TRBV7-3,TRBJ2-3,-,TRBD2,CASSLTRGTSGVSTDTQYF,TGTGCCAGCAGCTTAACGCGCGGAACTAGCGGGGTAAGCACAGATACGCAGTATTTT
TRBV10-3,TRBJ1-6,-,-,CAISEGGFGFYNSPLHF,TGTGCCATCAGTGAGGGCGGTTTCGGATTCTATAATTCACCCCTCCACTTT
TRBV6-5,TRBJ1-5,-,TRBD1,CASSATGVQPQHF,TGTGCCAGCAGTGCGACAGGGGTTCAGCCCCAGCATTTT
TRBV27,TRBJ1-5,-,-,CASSPQGRNQPQHF,TGTGCCAGCAGTCCACAGGGACGCAATCAGCCCCAGCATTTT
TRBV4-2,TRBJ2-2,once,TRBD1,CASSHLAGQGPGELFF,TGTGCCAGCAGCCACCTAGCCGGACAGGGACCCGGGGAGCTGTTTTTT
TRBV11-2,TRBJ2-7,-,TRBD1,CASSIGTGFDEQYF,TGTGCCAGCAGCATAGGGACAGGGTTCGACGAGCAGTACTTC
TRBV10-3,TRBJ2-2,-,TRBD2,CAISVGGGGSATGELFF,TGTGCCATCAGTGTTGGCGGGGGGGGATCAGCCACCGGGGAGCTGTTTTTT
TRBV7-9,TRBJ1-1,-,-,CASSLARTDTEAFF,TGTGCCAGCAGCTTAGCGCGCACAGACACTGAAGCTTTCTTT
TRBV30,TRBJ1-2,-,-,CAWSEGDYGYTF,TGTGCCTGGAGTGAAGGGGACTATGGCTACACCTTC
TRBV25-1,TRBJ2-2,few,-,CASSESTSVTGELFF,TGTGCCAGCAGTGAATCCACGTCAGTCACCGGGGAGCTGTTTTTT
TRBV19,TRBJ1-2,-,-,CASSQRGYGYTF,TGTGCCAGTAGCCAAAGGGGCTATGGCTACACCTTC
TRBV9,TRBJ1-1,-,TRBD1,CASSGGQGRGNTEAFF,TGTGCCAGCAGCGGAGGACAGGGGAGGGGGAACACTGAAGCTTTCTTT
TRBV13,TRBJ1-1,-,-,CASSLAGDGTEAFF,TGTGCCAGCAGCTTGGCAGGGGACGGCACTGAAGCTTTCTTT
TRBV28,TRBJ1-5,-,-,CASNRGGSANQPQHF,TGTGCCAGCAATAGAGGGGGATCAGCAAATCAGCCCCAGCATTTT
TRBV5-1,TRBJ2-2,-,TRBD1,CASSKTTGTGGHGELFF,TGCGCCAGCAGCAAAACCACCGGGACAGGGGGACACGGGGAGCTGTTTTTT
TRBV4-2,TRBJ2-7,-,-,CASSQDGGGRYEQYF,TGTGCCAGCAGCCAAGATGGGGGGGGGCGGTACGAGCAGTACTTC
TRBV2,TRBJ2-3,-,TRBD2,CASSVTGLAGADTQYF,TGTGCCAGCAGTGTAACCGGACTAGCGGGGGCAGATACGCAGTATTTT
TRBV29-1,TRBJ1-1,few,-,CSVSGGEGTEAFF,TGCAGCGTTAGCGGAGGAGAGGGCACTGAAGCTTTCTTT
TRBV29-1,TRBJ2-5,-,TRBD1,CSAHILGTGGRETQYF,TGCAGCGCCCACATACTCGGGACAGGGGGTAGAGAGACCCAGTACTTC
TRBV11-2,TRBJ1-6,-,TRBD1,CASSPQTGVSSPLHF,TGTGCCAGCAGCCCTCAAACAGGGGTGAGTTCACCCCTCCACTTT
TRBV5-6,TRBJ1-1,-,-,CASSLVGGMNTEAFF,TGTGCCAGCAGCTTGGTAGGCGGAATGAACACTGAAGCTTTCTTT
TRBV28,TRBJ1-5,-,TRBD1,CASSSMRQGRVGFYQPQHF,TGTGCCAGCAGTTCTATGAGACAGGGGCGGGTGGGATTTTATCAGCCCCAGCATTTT
TRBV28,TRBJ1-5,once,-,CASSFEPINSNQPQHF,TGTGCCAGCAGTTTTGAGCCCATAAATAGCAATCAGCCCCAGCATTTT
TRBV19,TRBJ1-4,-,-,CASSMGATNEKLFF,TGTGCCAGTAGTATGGGGGCGACTAATGAAAAGCTGTTTTTT
TRBV2,TRBJ2-1,-,TRBD2,CASRRGGGALKEQFF,TGTGCCAGCAGGCGGGGCGGGGGGGCATTAAAGGAGCAGTTCTTC
TRBV18,TRBJ1-6,once,TRBD1,CASSQQGGNSPLHF,TGTGCCAGCTCACAGCAGGGGGGCAATTCACCCCTCCACTTT
TRBV15,TRBJ1-5,-,-,CATSIQGNGNQPQHF,TGTGCCACCAGCATCCAGGGGAACGGCAATCAGCCCCAGCATTTT
TRBV6-5,TRBJ1-2,-,-,CASSPARFYGYTF,TGTGCCAGCAGTCCCGCTCGGTTCTATGGCTACACCTTC
TRBV2,TRBJ1-5,-,-,CASSEGGRGQSPQHF,TGTGCCAGCAGTGAAGGGGGGAGGGGTCAGTCGCCCCAGCATTTT
TRBV29-1,TRBJ1-2,-,TRBD1,CSAGQGNYGYTF,TGCAGCGCCGGACAGGGGAACTATGGCTACACCTTC
TRBV30,TRBJ2-1,-,-,CAWSVIPGNEQFF,TGTGCCTGGAGTGTAATTCCGGGCAATGAGCAGTTCTTC
TRBV5-4,TRBJ1-2,once,TRBD1,CASSQTGINYGYTF,TGTGCCAGCAGCCAGACAGGGATTAACTATGGCTACACCTTC
TRBV5-6,TRBJ2-1,few,TRBD2,CASSLAGGPENEQFF,TGTGCCAGCAGCTTGGCGGGGGGGCCAGAAAATGAGCAGTTCTTC
TRBV5-6,TRBJ1-2,-,TRBD1,CASSSGQGYGYTF,TGTGCCAGCAGCTCTGGACAGGGCTATGGCTACACCTTC
TRBV14,TRBJ2-3,-,-,CASSHPRRADTQYF,TGTGCCAGCAGCCACCCGAGGAGGGCAGATACGCAGTATTTT
TRBV30,TRBJ1-2,-,TRBD1,CAWSLDRLGYGYTF,TGTGCCTGGAGTTTGGACAGGCTAGGGTATGGCTACACCTTC
TRBV27,TRBJ2-5,-,TRBD2,CASSLYPSGGPNVETQYF,TGTGCCAGCAGTTTATACCCAAGCGGGGGGCCGAACGTAGAGACCCAGTACTTC
TRBV10-3,TRBJ1-1,-,TRBD1,CAISETGQGGKAFF,TGTGCCATCAGTGAGACCGGACAGGGGGGAAAAGCTTTCTTT
TRBV9,TRBJ1-3,few,TRBD1,CASSGGQGRRGNTIYF,TGTGCCAGCAGCGGGGGACAGGGTAGGAGGGGAAACACCATATATTTT
TRBV30,TRBJ1-3,-,-,CAWSVEGGGSGNTIYF,TGTGCCTGGAGTGTCGAGGGGGGGGGCTCTGGAAACACCATATATTTT
TRBV14,TRBJ2-1,-,-,CASSQGRGNEQFF,TGTGCCAGCAGCCAAGGACGCGGAAATGAGCAGTTCTTC
TRBV6-5,TRBJ1-2,-,-,CASSYNGHEINTF,TGTGCCAGCAGTTACAATGGTCACGAGATTAACACCTTC
TRBV6-4,TRBJ2-3,-,TRBD2,CASSRLATDTQYF,TGTGCCAGCAGTCGACTAGCCACAGATACGCAGTATTTT
TRBV7-6,TRBJ2-3,-,TRBD2,CASSTPGLAGGPLFADTQYF,TGTGCCAGCAGCACCCCTGGACTAGCGGGGGGGCCGCTGTTCGCAGATACGCAGTATTTT
TRBV7-9,TRBJ1-2,-,-,CASSWDTSYGYTF,TGTGCCAGCAGCTGGGACACCAGCTATGGCTACACCTTC
TRBV7-9,TRBJ1-4,-,-,CASSPPTNEKLFF,TGTGCCAGCAGCCCTCCAACTAATGAAAAACTGTTTTTT
TRBV14,TRBJ2-5,-,TRBD1,CASSLTGGGRETQYF,TGTGCCAGCAGCCTGACAGGGGGAGGTCGAGAGACCCAGTACTTC
TRBV4-1,TRBJ2-7,-,TRBD2,CASSQDAAGTTREQYF,TGCGCCAGCAGCCAAGACGCGGCAGGGACTACGAGGGAGCAGTACTTC
TRBV6-5,TRBJ2-7,-,TRBD1,CASSAPTGKYEQYF,TGTGCCAGCAGCGCTCCGACAGGGAAGTACGAGCAGTACTTC
TRBV19,TRBJ1-2,-,-,CASTPGAGLYGYTF,TGTGCCAGTACCCCCGGCGCAGGCCTCTATGGCTACACCTTC
TRBV6-6,TRBJ2-7,-,TRBD1,CASSYSGQGVYEQYF,TGTGCCAGCAGTTACTCCGGACAGGGGGTTTACGAGCAGTACTTC
TRBV19,TRBJ1-1,few,-,CASSRGTFMNTEAFF,TGTGCCAGTAGTAGGGGGACATTCATGAACACTGAAGCTTTCTTT
TRBV6-5,TRBJ2-1,-,TRBD2,CASSYGIGGGNEQFF,TGTGCCAGCAGTTACGGCATCGGGGGGGGAAATGAGCAGTTCTTC
TRBV6-5,TRBJ1-1,-,TRBD1,CASSSRTTGDTEAFF,TGTGCCAGCAGTTCCCGAACCACAGGGGACACTGAAGCTTTCTTT
TRBV15,TRBJ2-2,-,-,CATSADRVNTGELFF,TGTGCCACCAGCGCCGACAGAGTCAACACCGGGGAGCTGTTTTTT
TRBV19,TRBJ2-4,-,-,CASTPVGQSKNIQYF,TGTGCCAGTACTCCAGTCGGACAGTCCAAAAACATTCAGTACTTC
TRBV28,TRBJ1-2,-,-,CASSSREGRGRGYTF,TGTGCCAGCAGTTCCCGGGAGGGAAGGGGCCGTGGCTACACCTTC
TRBV7-8,TRBJ1-1,-,-,CASSEGHSGAAFF,TGTGCCAGCAGCGAGGGACACTCAGGCGCAGCTTTCTTT
TRBV29-1,TRBJ1-3,-,-,CSVDSGGGNTIYF,TGCAGCGTTGATTCGGGGGGCGGAAACACCATATATTTT